A single sample is the source of the 5 T cell receptor beta chains below, sequenced in a study of OX40 agonist ivuxolimab in advanced cancers. Library creation used the immunoSEQ multiplex PCR assay. The clones in this table, taken by TCRdb from immuneACCESS, are in-frame only. Not every clone is retained; where verified, under half of the shortfall comes from an unresolved V gene, and the cause of the rest is unknown. A total of 40,000 or so clones appear in this sample, around 89% of them only once. The ten largest account for over 0.55% of the sample. Sequencing used CD4+ or CD8+ T cells sorted from blood, obtained in a trial of the OX40 agonist ivuxolimab. The receptors come from an adult with an advanced solid tumor such as melanoma, head and neck, liver or kidney cancer.

V is TRBV5-1 and J is TRBJ2-1; D remains unclear. The V gene's germline CDR1 is SGHRS and CDR2 YFSETQ. Trimming took off 0 bases at V and 7 bases at J, with 8 bases between the two ends. The CDR3 has 13 residues. The CDR3 loop is CASSLGGLNEQFF. The CDR3 DNA reads as TGCGCCAGCAGCTTGGGGGGATTAAATGAGCAGTTCTTC. The full variable domain, in which reference TRBV5-1 and TRBJ2-1 provide the parts outside the CDR3, is KAGVTQTPRYLIKTRGQQVTLSCSPISGHRSVSWYQQTPGQGLQFLFEYFSETQRNKGNFPGRFSGRQFSNSRSEMNVSTLELGDSALYLCASSLGGLNEQFFGPGTRLTVL.

J is TRBJ1-5 and V is TRBV10-3; the D is unclear. V dropped 4 bases and J dropped 0 bases, with 4 bases sitting between them. This CDR3 has 13 residues. Germline CDR1 ENHRY, CDR2 SYGVKD. The CDR3 coding sequence is TGTGCCATCAGTGCAAGTAGCAATCAGCCCCAGCATTTT. This gives the protein CAISASSNQPQHF.

The chain recombines TRBV27 with TRBJ1-3; D remains ambiguous. V lost 3 bases to trimming and J lost 4 bases, with 7 bases between them. Per the germline V gene, CDR1 is MNHEY and CDR2 is SMNVEV (reference sequence). The CDR3 is 13 residues long. The CDR3 DNA reads TGTGCCAGCAGTTTGAGGTCGGGAAACACCATATATTTT. This gives the protein CASSLRSGNTIYF.

The chain has TRBV29-1 and TRBJ2-2; D not certain. This CDR3 contains 13 residues. The germline gives CDR1 SQVTM, CDR2 ANQGSEA. V lost 3 bases to trimming and J lost 2 bases, with 7 bases between them. The CDR3 spells CSVDSANTGELFF. As DNA, the CDR3 is TGCAGCGTTGATTCGGCCAACACCGGGGAGCTGTTTTTT.

The chain has TRBV4-1 and TRBJ1-2; D is possibly TRBD1 (5 bases). The CDR3 covers 17 residues. V was cut by 0 bases and J by 8 bases, with 22 bases left in between. Germline V gives CDR1 MGHRA, CDR2 YSYEKL. The CDR3 region is CASSQERGGGLFEGYTF. The DNA of the CDR3 is TGCGCCAGCAGCCAAGAGAGAGGCGGGGGTTTGTTCGAGGGCTACACCTTC.